This record concerns one T cell receptor beta chain sequence. The data are from a study of blood T cell repertoires in COVID-19. Study details: The samples span acute and convalescent COVID-19 from the United States, Italy and Spain. PBMCs, B-cell-depleted T cells, or T cells provided the cDNA or gDNA that made up the material.

Authors' analysis steps: Scientists estimated how many nucleated cells there were by amplifying reference gene primers. The assay was immunoSEQ multiplex PCR, and TCRdb's table has in-frame clones only and misses some. The DNA gave D and trimming, while V, J and clone size come from that table. The sample has about 240,000 clones; roughly 91% are singletons. Germline V lookup: CDR1 LNHDA, CDR2 SQIVND (reference sequence). Trimming pared 1 base from V and 9 bases from J, leaving 6 bases between. The CDR3 has 12 residues. The clonotype was recovered from a woman aged 40 to 49 who had recovered from COVID-19. Sequencing input: peripheral blood. The chain employs TRBV19 and TRBJ1-4; D is uncertain. The CDR3 is CASSIVAQKLFF. The DNA for the CDR3 is TGTGCCAGTAGTATAGTTGCGCAAAAACTGTTTTTT.